The 6 T cell receptor beta chains in this list originate from one sample, sequenced in a study of T cells in Graves' hyperthyroidism and ophthalmopathy. It was RNA transcripts that yielded the amplified TCR beta CDR3 regions. The primer set for the first-round RT-PCR of the TCR CDR3 was HTBI. One entry per CDR3 protein results from TCRdb running MiXCR on the multiplex PCR reads. Seen here are a few hundred thousand distinct CDR3 sequences, about a sixth observed once, and the top ten hold roughly 3%. The sample was blood. These receptors all stem from a woman between 40 and 50 years old with Graves' ophthalmopathy.

This clonotype was detected many times. V and J are TRBV6-1 and TRBJ2-3; D might be TRBD2 (5 bases). The CDR3 has 15 residues. CDR1 and CDR2 (germline): MNHNS, SASEGT. Trimming pared 1 base from V and 2 bases from J, leaving 10 bases between. CDR3 region: CASSEGVAPTDTQYF. Here the CDR3 DNA reads TGTGCCAGCAGTGAAGGTGTAGCGCCCACAGATACGCAGTATTTT.

This clonotype was detected many times. The chain recombines TRBV6-2 or TRBV6-3 with TRBJ1-2; D not resolved. Per germline, CDR1 MNHEY and CDR2 SVGEGT. This CDR3 has 13 amino acids. Trimming pared 2 bases from V and 3 bases from J, leaving 7 bases between. The CDR3 coding sequence is TGTGCCAGCAGTTACGATACGGACTATGGCTACACCTTC. The encoded protein is CASSYDTDYGYTF.

The table lists this clonotype with many counts. The V and J genes are TRBV20-1 and TRBJ2-1; the D call may be TRBD1 or TRBD2 (5 bases each). Trimming removed 5 bases from V and 7 bases from J, with 24 bases in between. Per the germline V gene, CDR1 is DFQATT and CDR2 is SNEGSKA (reference sequence). The CDR3 runs 16 residues. The CDR3 DNA reads as TGCAGTGCTCACGGGACCGACAAATTGGTAGGGAATGAGCAGTTCTTC. It translates to CSAHGTDKLVGNEQFF.

This clonotype showed up many times. The chain recombines TRBV28 with TRBJ2-3; the match to TRBD2 covers 10 bases. The V gene end was trimmed by 8 bases and the J gene end by 2 bases; junction bases not matched to a gene: 4. The CDR3 totals 14 residues. Per germline, CDR1 MDHEN and CDR2 SYDVKM. CDR3 residues: CASGTSGATDTQYF. Here the CDR3 DNA reads TGTGCCAGCGGTACTAGCGGGGCCACAGATACGCAGTATTTT.

Concerning this clonotype itself: A much more abundant neighbour one base away suggests this may be a read error. Without the conserved terminal phenylalanine or tryptophan, this CDR3 likely stems from a read error. This chain uses TRBV2 with TRBJ2-7; D unclear. From germline, CDR1 is SNHLY and CDR2 FYNNEI. The CDR3 totals 13 residues. V lost 5 bases, J lost 3 bases, and 11 bases lay in between. This CDR3 is CASSYGVYYEQYL. In nucleotides, the CDR3 is TGTGCCAGCAGTTACGGAGTCTACTACGAGCAGTACCTC.

The rearrangement joins TRBV5-1 to TRBJ2-6; D gene ambiguous. Germline CDR1 SGHRS, CDR2 YFSETQ. This CDR3 has 15 residues. The V end was cut by 2 bases, the J end by 0 bases, with 6 bases between. The CDR3 sequence: CASSFWDSGANVLTF. The CDR3 DNA is TGCGCCAGCAGCTTCTGGGACTCTGGGGCCAACGTCCTGACTTTC.